This T cell receptor (beta chain) was observed in a study of blood T cell repertoires in COVID-19. Germline CDR1 KGHDR, CDR2 SFDVKD. V was cut by 2 bases and J by 11 bases, with 13 bases left in between. The CDR3 sequence is 13 residues long. This clone showed up just once. Using immunoSEQ multiplex PCR, the repertoire was profiled, and TCRdb retains in-frame clones only, with some absent. The table has a few hundred thousand clones, about 90% seen once; the top ten hold roughly 6.5%. The receptor was isolated from a man aged 18 to 30 who had recovered from COVID-19. The rearrangement uses TRBV24-1 and TRBJ2-3; TRBD1 might be the D (6 bases). Sequencing used peripheral blood. Here the CDR3 DNA reads TGTGCCACCAGTGATTGGCTAGTAGGGGGGCAGTATTTT. This codes for CATSDWLVGGQYF.